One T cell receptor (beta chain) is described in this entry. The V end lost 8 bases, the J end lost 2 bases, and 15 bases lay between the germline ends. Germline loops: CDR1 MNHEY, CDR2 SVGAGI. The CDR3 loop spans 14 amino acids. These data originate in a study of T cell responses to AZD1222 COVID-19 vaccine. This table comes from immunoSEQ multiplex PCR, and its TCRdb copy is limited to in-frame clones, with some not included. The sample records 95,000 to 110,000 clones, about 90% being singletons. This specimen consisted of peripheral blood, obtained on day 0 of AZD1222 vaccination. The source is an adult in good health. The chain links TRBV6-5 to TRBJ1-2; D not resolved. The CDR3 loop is CASLSGGRNYGYTF. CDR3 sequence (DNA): TGTGCCAGCTTATCTGGCGGGAGAAACTATGGCTACACCTTC.